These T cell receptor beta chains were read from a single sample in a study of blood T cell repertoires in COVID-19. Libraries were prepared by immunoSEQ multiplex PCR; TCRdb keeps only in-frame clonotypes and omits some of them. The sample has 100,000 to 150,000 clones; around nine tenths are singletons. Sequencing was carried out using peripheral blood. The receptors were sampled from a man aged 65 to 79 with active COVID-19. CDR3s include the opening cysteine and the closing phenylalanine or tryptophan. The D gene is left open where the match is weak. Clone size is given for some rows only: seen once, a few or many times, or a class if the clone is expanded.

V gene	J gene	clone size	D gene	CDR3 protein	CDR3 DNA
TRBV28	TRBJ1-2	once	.	CASSPIGQLNYGYTF	TGTGCCAGCAGCCCCATAGGACAGCTCAACTATGGCTACACCTTC
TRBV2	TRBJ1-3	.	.	CASSVGALNTIYF	TGTGCCAGCAGTGTAGGGGCTTTGAACACCATATATTTT
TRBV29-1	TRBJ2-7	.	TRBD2	CSVGLAGLYEQYF	TGCAGCGTTGGCCTAGCGGGTCTCTACGAGCAGTACTTC
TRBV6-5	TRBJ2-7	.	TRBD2	CASRAGLAWGEQYF	TGTGCCAGCAGAGCTGGACTAGCTTGGGGCGAGCAGTACTTC
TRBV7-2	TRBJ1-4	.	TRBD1	CASSLTGGGEKLFF	TGTGCCAGCAGCCTGACAGGGGGCGGCGAAAAACTGTTTTTT
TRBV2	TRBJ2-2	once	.	CATTREPNTGELFF	TGTGCCACCACCCGGGAGCCCAACACCGGGGAGCTGTTTTTT
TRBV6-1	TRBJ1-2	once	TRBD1	CASSETGAAGYTF	TGTGCCAGCAGTGAGACAGGGGCGGCTGGCTACACCTTC
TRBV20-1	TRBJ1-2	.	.	CSARRDGYTF	TGCAGTGCTAGGCGGGATGGCTACACCTTC
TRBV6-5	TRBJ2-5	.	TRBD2	CASSIAGGGEETQYF	TGTGCCAGCAGTATAGCGGGAGGCGGGGAAGAGACCCAGTACTTC
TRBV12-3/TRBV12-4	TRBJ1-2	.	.	CASSPEINYGYTF	TGTGCCAGCAGCCCGGAGATAAACTATGGCTACACCTTC
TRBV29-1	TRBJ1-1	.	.	CSVGLANTEAFF	TGCAGCGTTGGTTTGGCGAACACTGAAGCTTTCTTT
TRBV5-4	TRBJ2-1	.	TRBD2	CASSLAGRAEQFF	TGTGCCAGCAGCTTGGCCGGGAGGGCTGAGCAGTTCTTC
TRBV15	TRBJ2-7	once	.	CATSRDSGSYEQYF	TGTGCCACCAGCAGAGACAGCGGGTCGTACGAGCAGTACTTC
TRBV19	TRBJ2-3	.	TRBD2	CASSLWAGGRGTDTQYF	TGTGCCAGTAGTTTATGGGCTGGCGGGAGGGGGACAGATACGCAGTATTTT
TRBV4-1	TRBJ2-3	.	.	CASSQKRTFTDTQYF	TGCGCCAGCAGCCAGAAGCGGACGTTCACAGATACGCAGTATTTT
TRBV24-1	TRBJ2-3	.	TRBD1	CATSDRGRKDTQYF	TGTGCCACCAGTGACAGGGGGCGCAAAGATACGCAGTATTTT
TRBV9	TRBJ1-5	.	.	CASSARGGETQHF	TGTGCCAGCAGCGCAAGGGGCGGAGAGACCCAGCATTTT
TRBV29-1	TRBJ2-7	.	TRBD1	CSVLGDREAYEQYF	TGCAGCGTCCTGGGGGACAGGGAGGCCTACGAGCAGTACTTC
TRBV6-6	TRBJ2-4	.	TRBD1	CASSQGQGADLAKNIQYF	TGTGCCAGCAGTCAGGGACAGGGGGCTGACCTAGCCAAAAACATTCAGTACTTC
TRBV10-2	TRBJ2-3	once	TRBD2	CASGGWGLAGGDTQYF	TGCGCCAGCGGGGGATGGGGTCTAGCGGGAGGTGATACGCAGTATTTT
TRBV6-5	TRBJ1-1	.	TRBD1	CAIDRDGREAFF	TGTGCGATTGACAGGGACGGAAGAGAAGCTTTCTTT
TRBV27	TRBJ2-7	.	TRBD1	CASSFIRDRGTYEQYF	TGTGCCAGCAGTTTTATCCGGGACAGGGGGACCTACGAGCAGTACTTC
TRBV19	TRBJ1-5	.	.	CASSRSGINQPQHF	TGTGCCAGTAGTAGGTCAGGAATCAATCAGCCCCAGCATTTT
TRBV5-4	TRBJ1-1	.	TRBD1	CASSTGTGRTEAFF	TGTGCCAGCAGCACCGGGACAGGGAGGACTGAAGCTTTCTTT
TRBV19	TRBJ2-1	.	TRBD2	CASTAASGRADNEQFF	TGTGCCAGTACCGCGGCTAGCGGGAGGGCCGACAATGAGCAGTTCTTC
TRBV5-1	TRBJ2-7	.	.	CASSLYMDSGYEQYF	TGCGCCAGCAGCTTGTATATGGACAGCGGCTACGAGCAGTACTTC
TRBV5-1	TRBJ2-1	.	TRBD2	CASSLESGRNNEQFF	TGCGCCAGCAGCTTGGAGAGCGGGAGGAACAATGAGCAGTTCTTC
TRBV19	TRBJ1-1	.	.	CASSTEDHATVEAFF	TGTGCCAGTAGTACCGAAGATCATGCGACAGTTGAAGCTTTCTTT
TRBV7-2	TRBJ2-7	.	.	CASSPRLGGYEQYF	TGTGCCAGCAGCCCGAGGTTAGGGGGCTACGAGCAGTACTTC
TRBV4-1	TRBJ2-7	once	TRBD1	CASSQDQTTGGSYEQYF	TGCGCCAGCAGCCAAGACCAAACGACAGGGGGCTCCTACGAGCAGTACTTC
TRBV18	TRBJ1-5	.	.	CASSEQVFNQPQHF	TGTGCCAGCTCCGAACAGGTCTTCAATCAGCCCCAGCATTTT
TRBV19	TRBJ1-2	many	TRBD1	CASSNPYRQGMNYGYTF	TGTGCCAGTAGTAACCCCTACCGACAGGGGATGAACTATGGCTACACCTTC
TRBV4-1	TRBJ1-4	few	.	CASSPKGGTITTNEKLFF	TGCGCCAGCAGCCCGAAGGGGGGGACCATTACAACTAATGAAAAACTGTTTTTT
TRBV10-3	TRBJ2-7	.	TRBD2	CAISEGTSGRSAEQYF	TGTGCCATCAGTGAGGGTACTAGCGGGAGATCGGCCGAGCAGTACTTC
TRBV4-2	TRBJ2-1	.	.	CASRRALASSYNEQFF	TGTGCCAGCAGAAGAGCTCTAGCGAGCTCCTACAATGAGCAGTTCTTC
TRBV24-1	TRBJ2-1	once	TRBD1	CATSDPGTGFSEQFF	TGTGCCACCAGTGACCCCGGGACAGGGTTTAGCGAGCAGTTCTTC
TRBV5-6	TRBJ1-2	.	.	CASSPRGYGYTF	TGTGCCAGCAGCCCCAGGGGATATGGCTACACCTTC
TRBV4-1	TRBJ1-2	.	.	CASSKPGHFNYGYTF	TGCGCCAGCAGCAAGCCGGGACACTTTAACTATGGCTACACCTTC
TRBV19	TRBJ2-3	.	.	CASSINGGKTDTQYF	TGTGCCAGTAGTATTAACGGGGGAAAGACAGATACGCAGTATTTT
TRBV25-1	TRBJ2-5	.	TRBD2	CASRAGLAGETQYF	TGTGCCAGCAGGGCGGGACTAGCAGGGGAGACCCAGTACTTC
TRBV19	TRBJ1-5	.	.	CASSIRGADNQPQHF	TGTGCCAGTAGTATCCGGGGGGCGGACAATCAGCCCCAGCATTTT
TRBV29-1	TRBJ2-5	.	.	CSVEAQPETQYF	TGCAGCGTTGAGGCCCAACCAGAGACCCAGTACTTC
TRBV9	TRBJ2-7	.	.	CASSPSQGYEQYF	TGTGCCAGCAGCCCGAGCCAGGGATACGAGCAGTACTTC
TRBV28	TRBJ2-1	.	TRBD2	CASSSPGSGSYNEQFF	TGTGCCAGCAGTTCCCCAGGGAGCGGGAGTTACAATGAGCAGTTCTTC
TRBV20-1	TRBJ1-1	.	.	CSASIPGTEAFF	TGCAGTGCTAGTATACCGGGCACTGAAGCTTTCTTT
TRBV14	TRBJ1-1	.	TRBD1	CASSPPTGIMTEAFF	TGTGCCAGCAGCCCGCCGACAGGGATAATGACTGAAGCTTTCTTT
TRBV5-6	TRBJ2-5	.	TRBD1	CASSSLGDSYQETQYF	TGTGCCAGCAGCTCCCTGGGGGACAGCTACCAAGAGACCCAGTACTTC
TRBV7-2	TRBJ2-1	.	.	CASSLGPETSYNEQFF	TGTGCCAGCAGCTTAGGACCGGAGACGTCCTACAATGAGCAGTTCTTC
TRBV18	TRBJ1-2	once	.	CASSPEAGNGYTF	TGTGCCAGCTCACCAGAGGCAGGGAATGGCTACACCTTC
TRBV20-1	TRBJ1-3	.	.	CSARAGDTIYF	TGCAGTGCTAGAGCCGGAGACACCATATATTTT
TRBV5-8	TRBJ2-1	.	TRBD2	CASSPGTSGPYNEQFF	TGTGCCAGCAGCCCGGGGACTAGCGGACCCTACAATGAGCAGTTCTTC
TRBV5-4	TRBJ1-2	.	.	CASSLTGAPGYTF	TGTGCCAGCAGCTTGACAGGAGCACCTGGCTACACCTTC
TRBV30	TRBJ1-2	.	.	CAWSPRFGYGYTF	TGTGCCTGGAGTCCCAGGTTCGGCTATGGCTACACCTTC
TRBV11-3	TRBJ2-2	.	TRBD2	CASSATGTRDTGELFF	TGTGCCAGCAGCGCTACCGGGACTAGGGACACCGGGGAGCTGTTTTTT
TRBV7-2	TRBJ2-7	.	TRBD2	CASSLGVGGRSYEQYF	TGTGCCAGCAGCTTAGGAGTGGGCGGGAGGAGCTACGAGCAGTACTTC
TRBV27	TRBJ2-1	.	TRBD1	CASTSRGREQFF	TGTGCCAGCACGTCCAGGGGGAGAGAGCAGTTCTTC
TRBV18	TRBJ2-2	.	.	CASSADNSNTGELFF	TGTGCCAGCTCAGCGGACAATTCGAACACCGGGGAGCTGTTTTTT